This TCR beta chain appears in the sequencing data of a study of blood T cells in healthy people across ages. Study-wide context: Roughly one uniquely barcoded beta molecule per two T cells was captured. Study findings and constraints: The percentage of naive T cells correlated strongly with TCR beta diversity.

The use of a sample-barcoded 5' primer and a J-beta primer mix characterized a second PCR of about 7 to 12 cycles. Each of the samples gave a minimum of 2.5 million paired-end reads that contained CDR3. TCRdb re-derived calls from the 5' RACE reads in MiXCR, one entry per CDR3 protein. There are 1.5 million to 2 million distinct CDR3 sequences in the sample; about 50% occur only once, and 2% to 2.5% lies in the top ten. There were at least 5 micrograms of total RNA extracted from every sample. With regard to this clonotype: Its antigen is undetermined.

Trimming took 5 bases from V and 0 from J; bases not matched to a gene: 6. This CDR3 is built from 17 residues. This clonotype was sampled from a woman between 35 and 50 years old in good health. Material for sequencing was blood. The chain recombines TRBV12-3 or TRBV12-4 with TRBJ2-5, with 13 bases lining up with TRBD2. Here the CDR3 reads CASSPWTSGGNQETQYF. The CDR3 nucleotides are TGTGCCAGCAGTCCCTGGACTAGCGGGGGTAACCAAGAGACCCAGTACTTC.